This passage covers 16 T cell receptor beta chains from one sample sequenced in a study of control samples from healthy donors and cancer patients. Clones were read by immunoSEQ multiplex PCR, and TCRdb kept only the in-frame ones, dropping some. The table includes around 95,000 clones, roughly 87% detected once. Sequencing was carried out using blood. The receptors were sampled from a woman aged 45-65 years in good health.

This chain links TRBV5-1 with TRBJ2-1; possible D gene TRBD1, 5 bases. CDR1 is SGHRS and CDR2 is YFSETQ in the germline V gene. The ends were cut back, 4 bases at V and 0 bases at J, with 11 bases in the middle. The length of the CDR3 is 15 residues. The CDR3 region is CASSQDSSSYNEQFF. CDR3 DNA sequence: TGCGCCAGCAGCCAAGACAGTAGCTCCTACAATGAGCAGTTCTTC.

This clone was recorded a few times. In DNA form, the CDR3 reads TGTGCCATCAGTGATCTGGGAGGGGACAATGAGCAGTTCTTC. Residues: CAISDLGGDNEQFF. The chain is built from TRBV10-3 and TRBJ2-1; 7 positions agree with TRBD2. Germline assignment: CDR1 ENHRY and CDR2 SYGVKD. The junction had 4 bases not matched to a gene; V was cut back by 3 bases and J by 5 bases. CDR3 length: 14 amino acids.

V is TRBV12-2 and J is TRBJ2-7; TRBD2, the table's D call, lacks a check against the DNA. TRBV12-2 is given as a pseudogene. The length of the CDR3 is 14 residues. DNA of the CDR3: TGTGCAAGTCGACCAGCGCTGTCCACCTACGAGCAGTACTTC. It encodes CASRPALSTYEQYF.

The chain couples TRBV5-6 to TRBJ2-7; TRBD1 might be the D (6 bases). CDR1 is SGHDT and CDR2 is YYEEEE in the germline V gene. V lost 4 bases and J 5 bases, leaving 13 bases between the germline ends. The CDR3 extends over 13 amino acids. Here the CDR3 reads CASSGTGSHEQYV. The CDR3 region has the DNA TGTGCCAGCAGCGGTACAGGGTCCCACGAGCAGTACGTC.

J is TRBJ2-7 and V is TRBV9; D is undetermined. With 4 bases removed from V and 0 bases from J, the gap between germline ends came to 11 bases. Germline values: CDR1 SGDLS, CDR2 YYNGEE. The CDR3 is 14 residues long. The CDR3 region has the DNA TGTGCCAGCAGCCCCGGACCCAGCTCCTACGAGCAGTACGTC. This gives the protein CASSPGPSSYEQYV.

The rearrangement uses TRBV27 and TRBJ1-2; no definite D call. The CDR3 totals 13 residues. The germline V and J ends were trimmed by 2 bases and 5 bases, with 9 bases remaining between them. Germline CDR1 MNHEY, CDR2 SMNVEV (reference sequence). The CDR3 loop reads CASSLEGRYGYTF. The CDR3 coding sequence is TGTGCCAGCAGTTTAGAGGGTCGGTATGGCTACACCTTC.

V is TRBV19 and J is TRBJ1-1, with 7 bases lining up with TRBD1. From germline, CDR1 is LNHDA and CDR2 SQIVND (reference sequence). V was pared by 6 bases and J by 8 bases, with 9 bases of the junction left unmatched. The CDR3 is 13 amino acids. CDR3 amino acids: CASRRQGVKEAFF. The CDR3 DNA reads TGTGCCAGTAGACGACAGGGTGTGAAGGAAGCTTTCTTT.

This clone was detected only a few times. The chain combines TRBV18 with TRBJ1-1; D remains unclear. The germline CDR1 and CDR2 sequences are KGHSH and LQKENI. V lost 5 bases to trimming and J lost 8 bases, with 18 bases between them. This CDR3 contains 14 residues. This CDR3 is CASSDQLGDKEAFF. As DNA, the CDR3 is TGTGCCAGCTCAGACCAGTTAGGAGATAAAGAAGCTTTCTTT.

This chain links TRBV7-6 with TRBJ1-2; 10 bases are a match to TRBD1. Germline CDR1 is SGHVS and CDR2 is FNYEAQ. The CDR3 is made up of 17 amino acids. The V segment lost 4 bases and the J segment 2 bases; nucleotides outside the gene matches: 10. DNA of the CDR3: TGTGCCAGCAGCTCTTACTCGCAGGGACAGGGGAACTATGGCTACACCTTC. Its protein product is CASSSYSQGQGNYGYTF.

The genes are TRBV5-1 and TRBJ1-4, with TRBD1 identical over 7 bases. There are 13 residues in the CDR3. Germline V gene lookup returns CDR1 SGHRS and CDR2 YFSETQ. V lost 6 bases and J lost 5; bases outside the gene matches: 4. The CDR3 region is CASKGALNEKLFF. DNA of the CDR3: TGCGCCAGCAAGGGGGCGTTAAATGAAAAACTGTTTTTT.

The chain employs TRBV27 and TRBJ1-5; TRBD1 matches 8 bases. This CDR3 has 15 amino acids. J was trimmed by 6 bases and V by 4 bases; bases with no gene match: 8. From germline, CDR1 is MNHEY and CDR2 SMNVEV (reference sequence). CDR3 coding DNA: TGTGCCAGCAGTTCTTTCCAGGGGGCTGGTCAGCCCCAGCATTTT. The encoded protein is CASSSFQGAGQPQHF.

The chain couples TRBV19 to TRBJ2-4; the D gene is possibly TRBD1 (6 bases). This CDR3 spans 15 amino acids. Trimming took off 7 bases at V and 0 bases at J, with 13 bases between the two ends. CDR1 is LNHDA, CDR2 SQIVND, per germline (reference sequence). The CDR3 bases are TGTGCCAGTACTCCAGGGGACCTAGCCAAAAACATTCAGTACTTC. Its protein product is CASTPGDLAKNIQYF.

The V and J genes are TRBV19 and TRBJ2-7; tentatively, D is TRBD1 or TRBD2 (6 bases each). The length of the CDR3 is 15 residues. V was pared by 3 bases and J by 3 bases, with 15 bases between. Germline V gene sequence: CDR1 LNHDA, CDR2 SQIVND (reference sequence). CDR3 nucleotides: TGTGCCAGTAGTATTGGAGGGGGGTACCTCTACGAGCAGTACTTC. This codes for CASSIGGGYLYEQYF.

CDR3 sequence: CASSHGLAEETQYF. In nucleotides, the CDR3 is TGCGCCAGCAGCCACGGACTAGCGGAAGAGACCCAGTACTTC. The chain has TRBV4-3 and TRBJ2-5; the match to TRBD2 covers 10 bases. The V gene's germline CDR1 is LGHNA and CDR2 YSLEER. V was pared by 3 bases and J by 3 bases, with 1 base of the junction left unmatched. The CDR3 runs to 14 residues.

This clone was found once. The CDR3 reads CASSFLVAEAFF. For the CDR3, the DNA is TGTGCCAGCAGCTTTTTGGTTGCTGAAGCTTTCTTT. The chain uses TRBV5-6 and TRBJ1-1; D uncertain. CDR3 length equals 12 residues. Germline V gene lookup returns CDR1 SGHDT and CDR2 YYEEEE. V lost 2 bases and J lost 6, with 8 bases in between.

The chain couples TRBV4-1 to TRBJ1-1; maybe TRBD1 (6 bases). Trimming took off 6 bases at V and 4 bases at J, with 15 bases between the two ends. The length of the CDR3 is 14 residues. The V gene's germline CDR1 is MGHRA and CDR2 YSYEKL. DNA for the CDR3: TGCGCCAGCAGTCCACCGGGGGCGCCCACTGAAGCTTTCTTT. Translating gives CASSPPGAPTEAFF.